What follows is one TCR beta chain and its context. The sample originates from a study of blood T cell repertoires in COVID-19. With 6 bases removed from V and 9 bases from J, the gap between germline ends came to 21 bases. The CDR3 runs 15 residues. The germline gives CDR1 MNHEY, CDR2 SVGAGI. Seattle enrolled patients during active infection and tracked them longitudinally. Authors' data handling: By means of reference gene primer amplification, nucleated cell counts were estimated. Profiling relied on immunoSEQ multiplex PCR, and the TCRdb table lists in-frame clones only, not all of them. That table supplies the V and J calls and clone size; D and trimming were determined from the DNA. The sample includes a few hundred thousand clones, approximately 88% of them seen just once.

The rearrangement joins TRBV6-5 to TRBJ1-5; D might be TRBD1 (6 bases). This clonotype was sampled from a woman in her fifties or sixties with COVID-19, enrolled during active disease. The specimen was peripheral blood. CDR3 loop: CASSSGQFPLGPQHF. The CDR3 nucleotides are TGTGCCAGCAGCTCCGGACAGTTTCCTTTGGGGCCCCAGCATTTT.